The clone carrying this T cell receptor beta chain has only a few counts. The use of a sample-barcoded 5' primer and a J-beta primer mix characterized a second PCR of 7 to 11 cycles. Each TCR beta cDNA got a 12-nucleotide random molecular identifier. TCRdb itself ran the 5' RACE reads through MiXCR, one entry per CDR3 protein. This sample carries some 1.4 million distinct CDR3 sequences, around two fifths of them seen once, and the ten largest clones take roughly 7.9%. This record comes from a study of blood T cells in healthy people across ages. J gave up 4 bases and V 6 bases, and 5 bases lay outside the gene matches. The CDR3 totals 13 residues.

The specimen sequenced was blood. The chain recombines TRBV12-3 or TRBV12-4 with TRBJ1-2, with TRBD1 matching 7 bases. This clonotype was sampled from a woman younger than 35 in good health. The CDR3 protein is CASRATGAYGYTF. As DNA, the CDR3 is TGTGCCAGCAGGGCAACAGGGGCCTATGGCTACACCTTC.